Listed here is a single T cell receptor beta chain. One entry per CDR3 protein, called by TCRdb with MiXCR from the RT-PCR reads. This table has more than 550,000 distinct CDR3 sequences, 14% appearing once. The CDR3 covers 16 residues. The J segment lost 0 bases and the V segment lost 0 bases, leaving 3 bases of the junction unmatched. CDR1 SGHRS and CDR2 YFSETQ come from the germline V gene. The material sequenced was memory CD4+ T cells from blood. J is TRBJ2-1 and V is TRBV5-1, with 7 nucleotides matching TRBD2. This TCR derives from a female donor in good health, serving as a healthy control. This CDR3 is CASSLVAGLSYNEQFF. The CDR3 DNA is TGCGCCAGCAGCTTGGTAGCGGGCCTCTCCTACAATGAGCAGTTCTTC.